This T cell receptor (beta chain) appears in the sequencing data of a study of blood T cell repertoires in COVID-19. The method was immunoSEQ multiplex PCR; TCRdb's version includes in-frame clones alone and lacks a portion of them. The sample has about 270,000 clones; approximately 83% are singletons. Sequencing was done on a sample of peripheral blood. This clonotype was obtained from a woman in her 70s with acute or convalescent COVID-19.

This CDR3 reads CASSLSGGRREQYF. Written as DNA, the CDR3 is TGTGCCAGCAGCTTAAGCGGGGGCCGGAGAGAGCAGTACTTC. The chain links TRBV3-1 (or the pseudogene TRBV3-2) to TRBJ2-7, with 8 nucleotides matching TRBD2. This CDR3 is 14 amino acids long. Per germline, CDR1 LGHDT and CDR2 YNNKEL (reference sequence). V trimming: 5 bases; J trimming: 7 bases; junction bases outside the gene matches: 10.